These 32 T cell receptor beta chains were all obtained from the same sample, sequenced in a study of T cell responses to AZD1222 COVID-19 vaccine. Measured with immunoSEQ multiplex PCR; TCRdb has only the in-frame clones, and not every one. The sample holds over 120,000 clones; roughly 90% are singletons and the top ten take around 1.7%. The material was peripheral blood, obtained on day 0 of AZD1222 vaccination. These receptors all stem from an adult in good health.

The chain combines TRBV14 with TRBJ1-1; perhaps TRBD1 as D (5 bases). Trimming shortened V by 1 base and J by 4 bases, and 7 bases separated the two germline ends. The CDR3 runs to 13 residues. Germline V CDR1 and CDR2: SGHDN, FVKESK. CDR3 in DNA: TGTGCCAGCAGCCAAGGCAGGGTCACTGAAGCTTTCTTT. Translated: CASSQGRVTEAFF.

This clone was recorded once. This chain joins TRBV23-1 and TRBJ1-5, with D tentatively TRBD1 (6 bases). TRBV23-1 is an ORF for which the function is uncertain. The ends were cut back, 1 base at V and 6 bases at J, with 19 bases in the middle. This CDR3 spans 17 amino acids. The CDR3 DNA reads as TGCGCCAGCAGTCAATGGAGTGGCTCGGGGGCCTGTCAGCCCCAGCATTTT. Translated: CASSQWSGSGACQPQHF.

V is TRBV19 and J is TRBJ2-1, with TRBD1 matching 11 bases. Germline assignment: CDR1 LNHDA and CDR2 SQIVND (reference sequence). This CDR3 has 16 residues. J gave up 0 bases and V 10 bases, and 8 bases lay outside the gene matches. The CDR3 nucleotides read TGTGCCACCTCGGACAGGGGGCCTAGCTCCTACAATGAGCAGTTCTTC. The encoded protein is CATSDRGPSSYNEQFF.

This clone was found once. V is TRBV28 and J is TRBJ2-1; a weak D match, TRBD2 (6 bases). Germline loops: CDR1 MDHEN, CDR2 SYDVKM. V lost 5 bases and J lost 2, with 16 bases in between. The CDR3 spans 16 residues. In DNA, the CDR3 is TGTGCCAGCAGTACTTCCGGGACTCCGACCTACAATGAGCAGTTCTTC. Protein: CASSTSGTPTYNEQFF.

The rearrangement joins TRBV27 to TRBJ1-2; tentatively, D is TRBD1 (5 bases). The ends were cut back, 4 bases at V and 1 base at J, with 19 bases in the middle. Germline lookup yields CDR1 MNHEY and CDR2 SMNVEV (reference sequence). CDR3 length: 17 residues. The CDR3 here is CASSSLGGVQHNYGYTF. CDR3 in DNA: TGTGCCAGCAGTTCCCTGGGGGGGGTACAACATAACTATGGCTACACCTTC.

V is TRBV6-5 and J is TRBJ2-1, with 7 bases matching TRBD2. This CDR3 region has 15 residues. Germline V gene data show CDR1 as MNHEY and CDR2 as SVGAGI. Trimming removed 0 bases from V and 13 bases from J; junction bases left unmatched: 12. The CDR3 is CASSYSMAGVGRQFF. CDR3 nucleotide sequence: TGTGCCAGCAGTTACTCGATGGCGGGGGTCGGGAGACAGTTCTTC.

In its sample, this clone was seen once. The chain is built from TRBV7-9 and TRBJ2-7, with 10 bases identical to TRBD2. Losses at the gene ends were 6 bases for V and 6 bases for J; bases not matched to a gene: 8. This CDR3 has 14 residues. Germline CDR1 reads SEHNR; CDR2 reads FQNEAQ (reference sequence). In DNA form, the CDR3 reads TGTGCCAGCAGAAGTGGACTAGCGGCCAGCGAGCAGTACTTC. The encoded protein is CASRSGLAASEQYF.

The chain is built from TRBV5-3 and TRBJ2-1, with TRBD2 identical over 10 bases. TRBV5-3 is an open reading frame, and its role is uncertain. The junction had 3 bases not matched to a gene; V was cut back by 3 bases and J by 6 bases. The CDR3 runs 14 residues. The CDR3 coding sequence is TGTGCCAGAAGCTGGGGGACTAGCGCCAATGAGCAGTTCTTC. Encoded protein: CARSWGTSANEQFF.

The chain couples TRBV18 to TRBJ1-2; 7 bases line up with TRBD1. This CDR3 is built from 12 residues. Germline CDR1 KGHSH, CDR2 LQKENI. Trimming removed 1 base from V and 8 bases from J; junction bases left unmatched: 1. In DNA form, the CDR3 reads TGTGCCAGCTCACCACGACAGGGAGGCTACACCTTC. Encoded protein: CASSPRQGGYTF.

This clone was observed once. The CDR3 nucleotides read TGCGCCAGCAGTGAGGACAGGGTGGATTCACCCCTCCACTTT. It codes for CASSEDRVDSPLHF. The chain combines TRBV10-1 with TRBJ1-6, with 7 bases lining up with TRBD1. The germline V gene encodes CDR1 WNHNN and CDR2 SYGVQD (reference sequence). The V segment lost 2 bases and the J segment 8 bases; nucleotides outside the gene matches: 3. This CDR3 comprises 14 residues.

This chain connects TRBV3-1 (or the pseudogene TRBV3-2) to TRBJ1-4, with unresolved D. V was shortened by 3 bases and J by 4 bases, with 15 bases between the two germline ends. Germline assignment: CDR1 LGHDT and CDR2 YNNKEL (reference sequence). This CDR3 has 16 amino acids. The DNA of the CDR3 is TGTGCCAGCAGCCACCACGGGGTTGCCCATAATGAAAAACTGTTTTTT. It encodes CASSHHGVAHNEKLFF.

The chain has TRBV2 and TRBJ1-5; 7 bases are shared with TRBD1. The germline V gene encodes CDR1 SNHLY and CDR2 FYNNEI. This CDR3 spans 16 amino acids. J lost 1 base, V lost 8 bases, and 11 bases had no gene match. The DNA of the CDR3 is TGTGCCAGCTCTAAAAGCGGACAGGTCAGCAATCAGCCCCAGCATTTT. Amino acid sequence: CASSKSGQVSNQPQHF. The variable domain in full, with the rest retrieved from reference TRBV2 and TRBJ1-5, is EPEVTQTPSHQVTQMGQEVILRCVPISNHLYFYWYRQILGQKVEFLVSFYNNEISEKSEIFDDQFSVERPDGSNFTLKIRSTKLEDSAMYFCASSKSGQVSNQPQHFGDGTRLSIL.

V gene TRBV5-4 combines with J gene TRBJ1-6; no reliable D call. This CDR3 is 13 amino acids long. Trimming cost V 0 bases and J 10 bases, with 8 bases left between them. Germline V gene lookup returns CDR1 SGHNT and CDR2 YYREEE (reference sequence). CDR3 coding DNA: TGTGCCAGCAGCTTGGGGAGGAGCTCACCCCTCCACTTT. This sequence encodes CASSLGRSSPLHF.

The rearrangement joins TRBV6-5 to TRBJ2-6; the D is unclear. V lost 6 bases and J 0 bases, leaving 9 bases between the germline ends. Per germline, CDR1 MNHEY and CDR2 SVGAGI. The CDR3 has 15 residues. The CDR3 DNA is TGTGCCAGCAGCCCATATGCCTCTGGGGCCAACGTCCTGACTTTC. This gives the protein CASSPYASGANVLTF.

This chain connects TRBV5-1 to TRBJ2-7; D ambiguous. The CDR3 consists of 16 residues. Trimming shortened V by 4 bases and J by 2 bases, and 19 bases separated the two germline ends. Germline V gene sequence: CDR1 SGHRS, CDR2 YFSETQ. CDR3 region: CASSLRGSISAYEQYF. For the CDR3, the DNA is TGCGCCAGCAGCCTCCGAGGATCTATAAGCGCCTACGAGCAGTACTTC.

The chain carries TRBV18 and TRBJ1-2; a weak D match, TRBD1 (6 bases). V lost 4 bases, J lost 0 bases, and 15 bases lay in between. CDR3 length equals 16 residues. CDR1 and CDR2 (germline): KGHSH, LQKENI. DNA of the CDR3: TGTGCCAGCTCACTCAGTAGGCCAGGGGCTAACTATGGCTACACCTTC. Amino acid sequence: CASSLSRPGANYGYTF.

The chain joins TRBV7-9 to TRBJ1-1; the D is unclear. This CDR3 is built from 13 residues. Germline CDR1 SEHNR, CDR2 FQNEAQ (reference sequence). The V end lost 5 bases, the J end lost 3 bases, and 10 bases lay between the germline ends. The CDR3 DNA reads as TGTGCCAGCAGCCCTCCGGCGGACACTGAAGCTTTCTTT. This gives the protein CASSPPADTEAFF.

This chain joins TRBV6-5 and TRBJ1-3, with D unclear. The germline gives CDR1 MNHEY, CDR2 SVGAGI. This CDR3 region has 13 residues. Deletions cut 0 bases from V and 4 bases from J, with 4 bases between. This CDR3 is CASSYSEGNTIYF. CDR3 sequence (DNA): TGTGCCAGCAGTTACTCTGAAGGAAACACCATATATTTT.

The chain is built from TRBV10-3 and TRBJ1-2; D possibly corresponds to TRBD1 (5 bases). Trimming left V 3 bases short and J 9 bases short, with 11 bases between. CDR1 is ENHRY and CDR2 is SYGVKD in the germline V gene. The CDR3 has 12 amino acids. Here the CDR3 reads CAISEWGGSYTF. Here the CDR3 DNA reads TGTGCCATCAGTGAATGGGGCGGGAGCTACACCTTC.

This clone was counted a few times. The rearrangement uses TRBV20-1 and TRBJ1-5; D gene unclear. Germline assignment: CDR1 DFQATT and CDR2 SNEGSKA (reference sequence). V lost 3 bases and J lost 6, with 12 bases in between. This CDR3 is 13 amino acids long. Here the CDR3 DNA reads TGCAGTGCTAGTGACACCGTAATTCAGCCCCAGCATTTT. This sequence encodes CSASDTVIQPQHF.

This clone has more than one count but fewer than ten. V usage is TRBV6-5 and J usage is TRBJ2-1; no clear D. CDR3 length: 14 residues. With 6 bases removed from V and 2 bases from J, the gap between germline ends came to 11 bases. Germline V gene data show CDR1 as MNHEY and CDR2 as SVGAGI. This CDR3 is CASSSRWAYNEQFF. CDR3 nucleotides: TGTGCCAGCAGCTCGAGGTGGGCCTACAATGAGCAGTTCTTC.

The chain has TRBV3-1 (or the pseudogene TRBV3-2) and TRBJ1-1; D is ambiguous. The CDR3 has 13 residues. The germline gives CDR1 LGHDT, CDR2 YNNKEL (reference sequence). Trimming took 6 bases from V and 5 from J, leaving 13 bases between them. As DNA, the CDR3 is TGTGCCAGCAGTTGGGGATCGGAGACTGAAGCTTTCTTT. Amino acids: CASSWGSETEAFF.

The chain joins TRBV18 to TRBJ2-1, with D maybe TRBD2 (5 bases). The V end was cut by 6 bases, the J end by 0 bases, with 15 bases between. The CDR3 contains 16 residues. Germline V CDR1 and CDR2: KGHSH, LQKENI. The CDR3 DNA reads TGTGCCAGCTCGAGGGTGCAGCAAAGCTCCTACAATGAGCAGTTCTTC. Translated, it gives CASSRVQQSSYNEQFF.

The chain employs TRBV2 and TRBJ1-2, with D perhaps TRBD1 (6 bases). Trimming took 7 bases from V and 4 from J, leaving 10 bases between them. Germline CDR1 reads SNHLY; CDR2 reads FYNNEI. This CDR3 is built from 12 residues. The CDR3 coding sequence is TGTGCCAGCACGGGGGCGGGCTATGGCTACACCTTC. This sequence encodes CASTGAGYGYTF. Together with reference TRBV2 and TRBJ1-2, the CDR3 gives the full variable domain: EPEVTQTPSHQVTQMGQEVILRCVPISNHLYFYWYRQILGQKVEFLVSFYNNEISEKSEIFDDQFSVERPDGSNFTLKIRSTKLEDSAMYFCASTGAGYGYTFGSGTRLTVV.

The chain is built from TRBV6-5 and TRBJ1-6, with no clear D. The germline V and J ends were trimmed by 2 bases and 5 bases, with 10 bases remaining between them. Germline V gene lookup returns CDR1 MNHEY and CDR2 SVGAGI. CDR3 length: 15 residues. The CDR3 DNA follows: TGTGCCAGCAGTTACAACGCAGTTAATAATTCACCCCTCCACTTT. Its protein product is CASSYNAVNNSPLHF.

In nucleotides, the CDR3 is TGTGCCAGCTCTACGGGAGAGACCCAGTACTTC. Its protein is CASSTGETQYF. V usage is TRBV19 and J usage is TRBJ2-5; no firm D call. CDR1 and CDR2 from the germline V gene are LNHDA and SQIVND (reference sequence). The CDR3 length is 11 residues. The V end was cut by 9 bases, the J end by 4 bases, with 9 bases between. Together with reference TRBV19 and TRBJ2-5, the CDR3 gives the full variable domain: DGGITQSPKYLFRKEGQNVTLSCEQNLNHDAMYWYRQDPGQGLRLIYYSQIVNDFQKGDIAEGYSVSREKKESFPLTVTSAQKNPTAFYLCASSTGETQYFGPGTRLLVL.

The chain is built from TRBV5-1 and TRBJ1-2; TRBD1 is a possible D gene (5 bases). CDR3 length: 12 amino acids. Between the trimmed V and J ends, which lost 7 bases and 14 bases, there was a span of 21 bases. Germline assignment: CDR1 SGHRS and CDR2 YFSETQ. Here the CDR3 reads CASGLDEGRQTF. CDR3 bases: TGCGCCAGCGGCCTAGATGAGGGGCGGCAGACCTTC.

The chain links TRBV12-3 or TRBV12-4 to TRBJ2-3, with D perhaps TRBD2 (5 bases). Trimming took 5 bases from V and 6 from J, leaving 6 bases between them. CDR3 length equals 11 residues. The DNA of the CDR3 is TGTGCCAGCAGTCGGACTGATACGCAGTATTTT. Protein sequence: CASSRTDTQYF.

The V call is TRBV11-2, the J call TRBJ2-1, with D maybe TRBD2 (5 bases). CDR1 and CDR2 from the germline V gene are SGHAT and FQNNGV. CDR3 length: 11 amino acids. V gave up 5 bases and J gave up 12 bases, with 11 bases separating them. The CDR3 nucleotides read TGTGCCAGCAGCCCCACTAGTACGCAGTTCTTC. Amino acid sequence: CASSPTSTQFF.

The chain joins TRBV28 to TRBJ2-3, with 11 nucleotides matching TRBD2. The CDR3 totals 15 residues. Germline V gene data show CDR1 as MDHEN and CDR2 as SYDVKM. V lost 5 bases, J lost 5 bases, and 6 bases stayed unmatched. In DNA form, the CDR3 reads TGTGCCAGCAGTCCCCAACTAGCGGGAGTAGATACGCAGTATTTT. It yields the protein CASSPQLAGVDTQYF.

DNA of the CDR3: TGTGCCAGCAGTTACTCGACAGGCATCAACGAGCAGTACTTC. The encoded protein is CASSYSTGINEQYF. The chain links TRBV6-5 to TRBJ2-7; D is perhaps TRBD1 (6 bases). The CDR3 loop spans 14 amino acids. The germline CDR1 and CDR2 sequences are MNHEY and SVGAGI. Trimming shortened V by 0 bases and J by 5 bases, and 11 bases separated the two germline ends.

The chain combines TRBV28 with TRBJ2-5; 7 bases agree with TRBD2. The CDR3 has 17 residues. Germline V gene lookup returns CDR1 MDHEN and CDR2 SYDVKM. The V gene end was trimmed by 5 bases and the J gene end by 2 bases; junction bases not matched to a gene: 14. The CDR3 spells CASSLGGSGALQETQYF. The CDR3 nucleotides are TGTGCCAGCAGTCTCGGGGGGAGCGGGGCTCTACAAGAGACCCAGTACTTC.